Shown below are 29 T cell receptor beta chains from a single sample sequenced in a study of T cells in Graves' hyperthyroidism and ophthalmopathy. RNA transcripts yielded amplified TCR beta CDR3 regions. The HTBI primer set drove a first-round RT-PCR of the TCR CDR3. One entry per CDR3 protein results from TCRdb running MiXCR on the multiplex PCR reads. The sample lists 560,000 or so distinct CDR3 sequences; more than 45% were seen once. Sequencing was done on a sample of peripheral blood or thyroid tissue (not recorded which). These receptors were collected from a woman aged 18-30 years with Graves' hyperthyroidism.

Note on this clonotype: This could be a read error, since a much larger clone is one nucleotide away. The rearrangement uses TRBV9 and TRBJ2-7; TRBD2 matches at 7 bases. The junction had 12 bases not matched to a gene; V was cut back by 2 bases and J by 7 bases. The CDR3 length is 15 residues. Per the germline V gene, CDR1 is SGDLS and CDR2 is YYNGEE. As DNA, the CDR3 is TGTGCCAGCAGCGTTGGGACGGGGGGAGTACGGGAGCAGTACTTC. It translates to CASSVGTGGVREQYF.

This clonotype was counted ten times or more. The chain is built from TRBV24-1 and TRBJ1-4, with D unresolved. V was cut by 7 bases and J by 3 bases, with 8 bases left in between. CDR1 and CDR2 from the germline V gene are KGHDR and SFDVKD. The CDR3 contains 13 residues. The CDR3 region has the DNA TGTGCCACCAGGGCATCGGCTAATGAAAAACTGTTTTTT. Protein product: CATRASANEKLFF.

This clonotype appeared a few times. The chain links TRBV6-1 to TRBJ2-6; D not certain. The germline CDR1 and CDR2 sequences are MNHNS and SASEGT. This CDR3 spans 16 amino acids. Deletions cut 1 base from V and 12 bases from J, with 19 bases between. The CDR3 sequence is CASSEGYTEQPSVLTF. The DNA for the CDR3 is TGTGCCAGCAGTGAAGGGTATACGGAACAGCCGAGCGTCCTGACTTTC.

The chain recombines TRBV15 with TRBJ1-6; perhaps TRBD1 as D (5 bases). The V end was cut by 4 bases, the J end by 0 bases, with 13 bases between. The CDR3 covers 17 residues. In germline, CDR1 is LNHNV, CDR2 YYDKDF (reference sequence). DNA of the CDR3: TGTGCCACCAGCACCGACAGTAAAAGCTCCTATAATTCACCCCTCCACTTT. Translated: CATSTDSKSSYNSPLHF.

Only one count was recorded for this clonotype. The chain employs TRBV7-9 and TRBJ2-7; 9 nucleotides line up with TRBD1. V lost 1 base and J lost 2; bases outside the gene matches: 6. Germline loops: CDR1 SEHNR, CDR2 FQNEAQ (reference sequence). This CDR3 comprises 16 residues. CDR3 in amino acids: CASSLVGTGSTYEQYF. The CDR3 DNA reads as TGTGCCAGCAGCTTAGTGGGGACAGGGAGCACCTACGAGCAGTACTTC.

This clonotype was found a few times. The CDR3 ends on some other residue instead of the conserved phenylalanine or tryptophan, so this is likely a read error. It is unclear where the CDR3 begins or ends on the DNA, so no DNA is shown, and the CDR3 is as TCRdb lists it. The genes are TRBV20-1 and TRBJ1-1; the DNA was not compared with TRBD1, the D call given in the table. With termini counted, the CDR3 has 8 amino acids. CDR1 is DFQATT and CDR2 is SNEGSKA in the germline V gene (reference sequence). CDR3 amino acids: CSAIGDRG.

Worth noting for this clonotype: The junction does not match germline at one end; this may be a read error. The V and J genes are TRBV10-2 and TRBJ1-5, with D perhaps TRBD1 (5 bases). The CDR3 is 16 amino acids. Germline-derived CDR1 and CDR2 are WSHSY and SAAADI. CDR3 in amino acids: CASSRGTRNSNQPQHF. The CDR3, as DNA: TGTGCCAGCAGCCGCGGGACGAGAAACAGCAATCAGCCCCAGCATTTT.

This clonotype was observed at least ten times. Written as DNA, the CDR3 is TGTGCCAGCAGTGAATCCGGGGCATCCGACACTGAAGCTTTCTTT. Encoded protein: CASSESGASDTEAFF. The chain links TRBV25-1 to TRBJ1-1; maybe TRBD1 (5 bases). Trimming shortened V by 1 base and J by 3 bases, and 12 bases separated the two germline ends. This CDR3 region has 15 residues. Germline V gene lookup returns CDR1 MGHDK and CDR2 SYGVNS.

In its sample, this clonotype was seen a few times. The rearrangement links TRBV19 to TRBJ2-2; perhaps TRBD1 as D (6 bases). The CDR3 contains 13 residues. The V end lost 5 bases, the J end lost 5 bases, and 9 bases lay between the germline ends. Germline V gene lookup returns CDR1 LNHDA and CDR2 SQIVND (reference sequence). DNA of the CDR3: TGTGCCAGTAGTTACCAGGGGACCGGGGAGCTGTTTTTT. Residues: CASSYQGTGELFF.

This clonotype was counted a few times. The chain has TRBV20-1 and TRBJ1-3; D gene unclear. Per the germline V gene, CDR1 is DFQATT and CDR2 is SNEGSKA (reference sequence). V was trimmed by 6 bases and J by 7 bases, leaving 16 bases between them. This CDR3 has 13 residues. CDR3 residues: CSAPNMGGNTIYF. The CDR3 nucleotides read TGCAGTGCCCCAAACATGGGAGGGAACACCATATATTTT.

This clonotype occurred many times. The chain combines TRBV20-1 with TRBJ1-2, with D possibly matching TRBD1 (5 bases). CDR1 and CDR2 (germline): DFQATT, SNEGSKA (reference sequence). Trimming removed 3 bases from V and 4 bases from J, with 9 bases in between. The CDR3 extends over 12 amino acids. This chain's CDR3 is CSASRDAYGYTF. The CDR3 nucleotides read TGCAGTGCTAGTAGGGACGCCTATGGCTACACCTTC.

The rearrangement links TRBV27 to TRBJ2-7; TRBD2 matches 7 bases. V was clipped by 8 bases and J by 2 bases; unmatched bases: 15. Germline lookup yields CDR1 MNHEY and CDR2 SMNVEV (reference sequence). The CDR3 contains 16 residues. The CDR3 protein is CASVVNSRETPYEQYF. The CDR3 DNA reads as TGTGCCAGCGTTGTTAATTCGCGGGAGACTCCCTACGAGCAGTACTTC.

This clonotype was recorded at least ten times. The chain employs TRBV29-1 and TRBJ2-7; D is undetermined. CDR1 is SQVTM and CDR2 is ANQGSEA in the germline V gene. The CDR3 has 12 residues. V dropped 7 bases and J dropped 1 base, with 11 bases sitting between them. The CDR3 bases are TGCAGCGCCGAAGGTGGGTCCTACGAGCAGTACTTC. This gives the protein CSAEGGSYEQYF.

The CDR3 DNA sequence: TGTGCCAGCAGCTTAGGAACGACAGGGACTGGCTACACCTTC. Protein sequence: CASSLGTTGTGYTF. J is TRBJ1-2 and V is TRBV7-8; 7 nucleotides align to TRBD1. Germline V gives CDR1 SGHVS, CDR2 FQNEAQ. This CDR3 is built from 14 residues. Trimming cost V 1 base and J 7 bases; bases outside gene matches: 6. Based on the CDR3 plus reference TRBV7-8 and TRBJ1-2, the full variable domain is GAGVSQSPRYKVAKRGQDVALRCDPISGHVSLFWYQQALGQGPEFLTYFQNEAQLDKSGLPSDRFFAERPEGSVSTLKIQRTQQEDSAVYLCASSLGTTGTGYTFGSGTRLTVV.

This clonotype was recorded a few times. This chain joins TRBV7-9 and TRBJ1-5; D is unclear. Germline CDR1 is SEHNR and CDR2 is FQNEAQ (reference sequence). V gave up 2 bases and J gave up 11 bases, with 10 bases separating them. This CDR3 contains 12 residues. CDR3 bases: TGTGCCAGCAGCTTACCCGATGAGGCCCAGCATTTT. Its protein is CASSLPDEAQHF.

This clonotype occurred many times. J is TRBJ1-2 and V is TRBV29-1; 7 bases map to TRBD1. V dropped 3 bases and J dropped 0; count of bases not matched to a gene: 1. The CDR3 extends over 13 amino acids. In germline, CDR1 is SQVTM, CDR2 ANQGSEA. CDR3 sequence: CSVETGPNYGYTF. DNA of the CDR3: TGCAGCGTTGAGACAGGGCCTAACTATGGCTACACCTTC.

This clonotype was seen at least ten times. This rearrangement joins TRBV2 to TRBJ2-5, with 9 bases matching TRBD2. The length of the CDR3 is 17 residues. Trimming removed 1 base from V and 5 bases from J; junction bases left unmatched: 11. Looked up from germline, CDR1 is SNHLY and CDR2 is FYNNEI. CDR3 residues: CASSEELAGFLWETQYF. The CDR3 DNA reads as TGTGCCAGCAGTGAAGAGCTAGCGGGATTCCTTTGGGAGACCCAGTACTTC.

The table lists this clonotype with many counts. V usage is TRBV7-2 and J usage is TRBJ1-1, with 7 bases that match TRBD1. Germline CDR1 SGHTA, CDR2 FQGNSA. This CDR3 has 12 amino acids. Trimming took 5 bases from V and 7 from J; bases not matched to a gene: 4. The CDR3 loop is CASSPDRVEAFF. The CDR3 DNA follows: TGTGCCAGCAGCCCCGACAGGGTTGAAGCTTTCTTT.

This chain connects TRBV29-1 to TRBJ1-1; D unclear. V was trimmed by 5 bases and J by 7 bases, leaving 17 bases between them. The CDR3 has 13 amino acids. CDR1 and CDR2 (germline): SQVTM, ANQGSEA. CDR3 DNA: TGCAGCGTTTGGAGTGGGAGGCCAGGTGAAGCTTTCTTT. Its translation is CSVWSGRPGEAFF. Full variable domain (rest looked up from reference TRBV29-1 and TRBJ1-1): SAVISQKPSRDICQRGTSLTIQCQVDSQVTMMFWYRQQPGQSLTLIATANQGSEATYESGFVIDKFPISRPNLTFSTLTVSNMSPEDSSIYLCSVWSGRPGEAFFGQGTRLTVV.

The chain uses TRBV2 and TRBJ2-7; D remains ambiguous. The V and J ends lost 7 bases and 2 bases respectively, with 9 bases between them. The CDR3 length is 12 residues. Looked up from germline, CDR1 is SNHLY and CDR2 is FYNNEI. CDR3 sequence reads: CASKHTPYEQYF. The CDR3 region has the DNA TGTGCCAGCAAACACACGCCCTACGAGCAGTACTTC.

This chain uses TRBV5-1 with TRBJ1-1; D perhaps matches TRBD1 (5 bases). Germline V gene data show CDR1 as SGHRS and CDR2 as YFSETQ. Trimming left V 0 bases short and J 6 bases short, with 15 bases between. This CDR3 has 15 amino acids. In DNA, the CDR3 is TGCGCCAGCAGCTTGGGCGGTGGCGGGGCCTCTGAAGCTTTCTTT. Its translation: CASSLGGGGASEAFF.

This clonotype was found many times. J is TRBJ1-6 and V is TRBV7-6; D is uncertain. The CDR3 extends over 15 amino acids. The V end was cut by 1 base, the J end by 8 bases, with 12 bases between. Germline CDR1 reads SGHVS; CDR2 reads FNYEAQ. CDR3 in amino acids: CASSLDSKLDSPLHF. The CDR3 DNA follows: TGTGCCAGCAGCTTAGATAGCAAACTAGATTCACCCCTCCACTTT.

The chain is built from TRBV25-1 and TRBJ1-2; 12 bases fit TRBD1. Germline CDR1 is MGHDK and CDR2 is SYGVNS. The junction had 11 bases not matched to a gene; V was cut back by 6 bases and J by 3 bases. The CDR3 extends over 17 amino acids. CDR3 residues: CASSLNPGTGGYYGYTF. Here the CDR3 DNA reads TGTGCCAGCAGCCTCAACCCCGGGACAGGGGGCTACTATGGCTACACCTTC.

J is TRBJ1-1 and V is TRBV6-4, with D unresolved. V was clipped by 5 bases and J by 3 bases, with 13 bases between them. Germline CDR1 is MRHNA and CDR2 is SNTAGT. This CDR3 comprises 14 residues. This chain's CDR3 is CASSQSRFYTEAFF. CDR3 DNA: TGTGCCAGCAGTCAATCGAGGTTTTACACTGAAGCTTTCTTT.

V and J are TRBV5-1 and TRBJ1-1; D not resolved. The V gene's germline CDR1 is SGHRS and CDR2 YFSETQ. The V and J ends lost 4 bases and 1 base respectively, with 17 bases between them. This CDR3 comprises 16 residues. The CDR3 coding sequence is TGCGCCAGCAGCGGCTCTACCGGGCCAGGGAACACTGAAGCTTTCTTT. Amino acid sequence: CASSGSTGPGNTEAFF.

This clonotype was observed a few times. The chain has TRBV5-1 and TRBJ1-6, with D uncertain. The CDR3 runs to 13 residues. Germline V CDR1 and CDR2: SGHRS, YFSETQ. V lost 0 bases to trimming and J lost 10 bases, with 8 bases between them. The CDR3 sequence is CASSLGIRSPLHF. For the CDR3, the DNA is TGCGCCAGCAGCTTGGGTATTCGGTCACCCCTCCACTTT.

The V gene is TRBV9, the J gene TRBJ1-2; TRBD1 aligns across 7 bases. V gave up 0 bases and J gave up 0 bases; unmatched junction bases: 5. Germline CDR1 is SGDLS and CDR2 is YYNGEE. This CDR3 region has 16 residues. CDR3 bases: TGTGCCAGCAGCGTAGGACAGGGTTCGGCTAACTATGGCTACACCTTC. Residues: CASSVGQGSANYGYTF.

This clonotype was seen a few times. This chain connects TRBV20-1 to TRBJ1-2; tentative D call: TRBD1 (6 bases). CDR3 size: 15 residues. Trimming pared 4 bases from V and 8 bases from J, leaving 23 bases between. Germline V gene data show CDR1 as DFQATT and CDR2 as SNEGSKA (reference sequence). The CDR3 loop reads CSANPWGRGNAGYTF. In nucleotides, the CDR3 is TGCAGTGCTAACCCTTGGGGCAGGGGCAACGCGGGCTACACCTTC.

The V call is TRBV20-1, the J call TRBJ1-1; a possible D gene is TRBD1 (5 bases). This CDR3 comprises 13 residues. Between the trimmed V and J ends, which lost 4 bases and 1 base, there was a span of 10 bases. Germline values: CDR1 DFQATT, CDR2 SNEGSKA (reference sequence). CDR3 amino acids: CSAIYTGNTEAFF. The CDR3 region has the DNA TGCAGTGCTATTTACACAGGGAACACTGAAGCTTTCTTT.